The 8 T cell receptor beta chains in this list originate from one sample, sequenced in a study of blood T cell repertoires in COVID-19. Here immunoSEQ multiplex PCR was the method, and the copy in TCRdb shows in-frame clones only, minus some. The data show approximately 44,000 clones, more than 70% seen once. The sequenced sample was peripheral blood. These receptors were obtained from a woman of 80 years or more with acute or convalescent COVID-19.

In its sample, this clone was seen once. The chain joins TRBV5-6 to TRBJ2-7; the match to TRBD2 covers 8 bases. Germline V gives CDR1 SGHDT, CDR2 YYEEEE. The V and J ends lost 6 bases and 7 bases, in that order; junction bases with no gene match: 9. The CDR3 runs 13 residues. The CDR3 sequence: CASKRSGGREQYV. The CDR3 bases are TGTGCCAGCAAACGATCGGGGGGGAGAGAGCAGTACGTC.

The V call is TRBV5-6, the J call TRBJ1-2; D is ambiguous. Trimming removed 0 bases at V and 7 bases at J, with 13 bases between. The CDR3 length is 14 residues. Germline CDR1 SGHDT, CDR2 YYEEEE. CDR3 nucleotide sequence: TGTGCCAGCAGCTTGGCCGCGACAACCCTTGGCTACACCTTC. It yields the protein CASSLAATTLGYTF.

This clone has only a few counts. The rearrangement joins TRBV6-2 or TRBV6-3 to TRBJ1-1; TRBD1 matches at 9 bases. This CDR3 has 14 amino acids. V shed 5 bases, J shed 3 bases, and the junction held 4 bases outside the gene matches. Germline-derived CDR1 and CDR2 are MNHEY and SVGEGT. The CDR3 DNA follows: TGTGCCAGCAGTCCGGGACAGGGAGACACTGAAGCTTTCTTT. Translating it yields CASSPGQGDTEAFF.

The sample holds one count of this clone. This chain links TRBV5-4 with TRBJ1-2; possible D gene TRBD1, 6 bases. V shed 0 bases and J shed 8 bases, with 14 bases lying between them. The CDR3 totals 14 residues. Germline CDR1 reads SGHNT; CDR2 reads YYREEE (reference sequence). In nucleotides, the CDR3 is TGTGCCAGCAGCTTGGTTGGGGGGGCGGCCGGCTACACCTTC. This encodes CASSLVGGAAGYTF. Full variable domain (rest looked up from reference TRBV5-4 and TRBJ1-2): ETGVTQSPTHLIKTRGQQVTLRCSSQSGHNTVSWYQQALGQGPQFIFQYYREEENGRGNFPPRFSGLQFPNYSSELNVNALELDDSALYLCASSLVGGAAGYTFGSGTRLTVV.

This rearrangement joins TRBV7-9 to TRBJ2-3; D is undetermined. The CDR3 consists of 14 residues. Looked up from germline, CDR1 is SEHNR and CDR2 is FQNEAQ (reference sequence). The V end was cut by 3 bases, the J end by 0 bases, with 7 bases between. DNA of the CDR3: TGTGCCAGCAGCTTGGTCAGAAGCACAGATACGCAGTATTTT. Translation: CASSLVRSTDTQYF.

The genes are TRBV5-4 and TRBJ2-5; 7 bases align to TRBD2. Germline trimming cut 7 bases from V and 4 bases from J; bases unmatched to any gene: 1. The CDR3 extends over 11 amino acids. Looked up from germline, CDR1 is SGHNT and CDR2 is YYREEE (reference sequence). The CDR3 nucleotides read TGTGCCAGCGGCGGGGGAGAGACCCAGTACTTC. Translating it yields CASGGGETQYF.

This rearrangement joins TRBV5-6 to TRBJ2-3; a possible D gene is TRBD1 (5 bases). The V end was cut by 5 bases, the J end by 1 base, with 17 bases between. Germline V CDR1 and CDR2: SGHDT, YYEEEE. The CDR3 has 16 residues. The CDR3 protein is CASSLPQGEGTDTQYF. The CDR3 bases are TGTGCCAGCAGTTTGCCCCAGGGTGAAGGCACAGATACGCAGTATTTT.

This chain links TRBV21-1 with TRBJ2-2; the table assigns TRBD2, which was not confirmed against the DNA. TRBV21-1 is assigned pseudogene status. The CDR3 covers 18 residues. CDR3 in DNA: TGTGCCAGCAGCAATACCAAGGGGGGGACTACCAACACCGGGGAGCTGTTTTTT. Translating it yields CASSNTKGGTTNTGELFF.